These T cell receptor beta chains were read from a single sample in a study of tumor-infiltrating lymphocytes in primary liver carcinoma. TCRdb itself ran the multiplex PCR reads through MiXCR, one entry per CDR3 protein. Counted here are 50,000 or so distinct CDR3 sequences, around 77% occurring once; the ten biggest clones make up roughly a quarter. Sequencing input: liver tumor tissue from sampling region 5. These receptors were collected from a man aged 35-49 years with primary liver carcinoma and hepatitis B virus infection. CDR3s include the opening cysteine and the closing phenylalanine or tryptophan. Fields, in order: J gene, CDR3 length, V gene, CDR3 protein.

TRBJ2-7	15	TRBV11-1	CACSSSLDSSYEQYF
TRBJ2-3	17	TRBV4-3	CASSQDGSAESTDMRYF
TRBJ2-1	20	TRBV11-1	CSSRIGKTSGASRFGNEQLF
TRBJ2-5	12	TRBV29-1	CNIWDRGETQYF
TRBJ2-3	16	TRBV4-1	CASSQGSDRDADTQYF
TRBJ1-2	17	TRBV11-1	CASSRTETVIANYVCTF
TRBJ2-3	16	TRBV6-1	CASAGSGRFPSDTKYF
TRBJ2-3	13	TRBV11-3	CARTLAHRDTLYF
TRBJ2-2	10	TRBV11-2	CDSGTGDMFF
TRBJ2-1	15	TRBV14	CASSQYRGSYSEQFF
TRBJ2-7	13	TRBV6-2/TRBV6-3	CAYSPTGAYEQYF
TRBJ2-5	12	TRBV6-2/TRBV6-3	CASNPDEETQYF
TRBJ2-3	16	TRBV7-9	CASSLTSGGSTDKQYF
TRBJ2-7	13	TRBV30	CAWRILGRGEQYF
TRBJ1-4	15	TRBV28	CASSFGDRRGEKLFF
TRBJ2-3	16	TRBV14	CATSQRQGRGTDTHYF
TRBJ1-1	15	TRBV5-5	CASSHDGERHTEAFF
TRBJ2-7	13	TRBV29-1	CSVWIRDAYEEYF
TRBJ1-1	12	TRBV29-1	CSVESRVTEAFF
TRBJ2-1	16	TRBV4-2	CASSHAGGQVSNEQFF
TRBJ1-2	14	TRBV6-1	CASSEIRDNYGYTF
TRBJ1-1	13	TRBV10-3	CVIRDRENNEAFF
TRBJ1-2	15	TRBV28	CTTPPESGGNYGYTF
TRBJ2-2	15	TRBV11-2	CANSLDLSSPGERFF
TRBJ2-5	13	TRBV12-3/TRBV12-4	CASRSGSQETQHF
TRBJ2-7	15	TRBV5-4	CTSSSGTGAKGEQYF
TRBJ2-1	14	TRBV29-1	CSVVGHGLYNEQFF
-	14	TRBV4-2	CASSQEWGPGPQYF
TRBJ2-1	12	TRBV30	CARSPRNNEQFF
TRBJ2-2	15	TRBV7-8	CASSLVRQNIGELFF
TRBJ2-2	13	TRBV11-1	CASSFWGTGELSF
TRBJ1-2	12	TRBV6-2/TRBV6-3	CASNQGVGGYTF
TRBJ1-4	15	TRBV5-1	CASTLGGQGGEKLFF
TRBJ1-2	14	TRBV5-5	CASSAGTLNHGYTF
TRBJ2-7	18	TRBV5-6	CASSFGLAGVAGSYEQYF
TRBJ2-3	14	TRBV6-5	CGWGRPHFGDMQYF
TRBJ2-6	13	TRBV14	CARSLSKANVLTF
TRBJ2-4	15	TRBV11-2	CASTTSAVAKNSQYF
TRBJ1-1	14	TRBV5-1	CASSEGTGNTEAFF
TRBJ2-1	15	TRBV11-1	CASSCQGPLYNEQFF
TRBJ2-7	14	TRBV6-5	CASSSEGLSYEEYF
TRBJ2-3	15	TRBV5-1	CASSPVGNTTDTQYF
TRBJ2-7	14	TRBV28	CARLRREVTYEQYF
TRBJ2-7	15	TRBV5-1	CSSRLGLAGGNEQYF
TRBJ2-7	13	TRBV7-9	CASSLIQAYEQYF
TRBJ2-7	12	TRBV20-1	CSARRQFSEQYF
TRBJ2-1	15	TRBV11-2	CDSSFSGPLDNEQFF
TRBJ1-6	13	TRBV11-2	CVSAGRNNSPLHF
TRBJ1-1	11	TRBV30	CAWSVVWTAFF
TRBJ2-2	15	TRBV28	CASTSIEGRSGELSF
TRBJ2-3	19	TRBV11-1	CAGSSGRSSVGARTDTQYF
TRBJ2-2	16	TRBV7-3	CASSLNPGGMARELFF
TRBJ2-3	13	TRBV4-3	CSSSQEEGGTQYF